This TCR beta chain was captured in a study of T-cell reconstitution after alpha-beta-depleted transplantation in children. Study conclusions and caveats: Newly produced T cells mostly accounted for T-cell counts and diversity one year post-transplant. Reportedly, roughly two months post-transplant, alpha-beta T cells arose from several hundred expanded graft clones.

Construction of the TCRbeta library involved unique molecular identifiers. TCRdb reprocessed the PCR reads with MiXCR, giving one entry per CDR3 protein. The repertoire holds 250,000 or so distinct CDR3 sequences, with 8.2% as singletons. The CDR3 spans 14 residues. CDR1 and CDR2 (germline): DFQATT, SNEGSKA (reference sequence). V dropped 3 bases and J dropped 0 bases, with 8 bases sitting between them. The table lists this clonotype with a few counts. Its antigen is as yet unknown. The material sequenced was PBMCs, mostly from graft donor cells, taken 180 days after TCRalphabeta/CD19-depleted stem cell transplant. The source of this sequence is a male patient younger than 18 who had a stem cell transplant for acute lymphoblastic leukemia, so the T cells may come from the graft donor. This chain joins TRBV20-1 and TRBJ2-2; D not certain. CDR3 loop: CSASVLPNTGELFF. The CDR3 DNA reads TGCAGTGCTAGCGTACTTCCGAACACCGGGGAGCTGTTTTTT.